What follows are 4 T cell receptor beta chains derived from one specimen sequenced in a study of shared clonotypes between healthy human individuals. TCRdb keeps only in-frame clones here, not all; method: immunoSEQ multiplex PCR. The sample contains about 2 million clones, about 95% of which appear only once. Cells designated naive CD8 were CD45RO-negative and were positively selected for CCR7, with terminally differentiated effector memory CD45RA+ cells excluded. Sequences were obtained from naive CD8+ T cells sorted from blood. These receptors all come from a man aged 18 to 30 in good health.

The CDR3, as DNA: TGTGCCTGGAGTGTCTTTAGCGGGAGTGAGACCCAGTACTTC. Encoded protein: CAWSVFSGSETQYF. The V gene is TRBV30, the J gene TRBJ2-5; 9 nucleotides line up with TRBD2. J lost 5 bases, V lost 0 bases, and 4 bases had no gene match. Germline CDR1 GTSNPN, CDR2 SVGIG (reference sequence). This CDR3 spans 14 amino acids.

With respect to this clone: Other DNA sequences within the sample encode an identical CDR3. The V call is TRBV4-1, the J call TRBJ1-1, with a possible D match to TRBD1 (6 bases). The CDR3 is made up of 15 amino acids. V was cut by 2 bases and J by 0 bases, with 10 bases left in between. In germline, CDR1 is MGHRA, CDR2 YSYEKL. The CDR3 sequence is CASSQLTGLNTEAFF. The CDR3 DNA sequence: TGCGCCAGCAGCCAACTGACAGGCTTGAACACTGAAGCTTTCTTT.

Regarding this clone: Other nucleotide sequences from this sample produce the same CDR3. V usage is TRBV4-1 and J usage is TRBJ2-7, with TRBD1 as a possible D gene (6 bases). CDR3 length equals 14 residues. The V and J ends lost 2 bases and 0 bases respectively, with 8 bases between them. Germline lookup yields CDR1 MGHRA and CDR2 YSYEKL. CDR3 nucleotides: TGCGCCAGCAGCCAACCAGGGGTCTCCTACGAGCAGTACTTC. It yields the protein CASSQPGVSYEQYF.

The chain combines TRBV2 with TRBJ2-4; D tentatively reads TRBD1 or TRBD2 (5 bases each). This CDR3 is built from 12 residues. Per the germline V gene, CDR1 is SNHLY and CDR2 is FYNNEI. With 8 bases removed from V and 6 bases from J, the gap between germline ends came to 11 bases. The CDR3 here is CASGGGTNIQYF. In DNA, the CDR3 is TGTGCCAGCGGTGGGGGAACAAACATTCAGTACTTC. The variable domain in full, with the rest retrieved from reference TRBV2 and TRBJ2-4, is EPEVTQTPSHQVTQMGQEVILRCVPISNHLYFYWYRQILGQKVEFLVSFYNNEISEKSEIFDDQFSVERPDGSNFTLKIRSTKLEDSAMYFCASGGGTNIQYFGAGTRLSVL.